A selection of T cell receptor beta chains follows, all from one sample in a study of cytomegalovirus exposure and HLA in healthy donors. The table came from immunoSEQ multiplex PCR; TCRdb's copy has only in-frame clones and leaves some out. The sample holds about 64,000 clones; over 85% are singletons and the top ten take around 5.5%. Sequenced material: PBMCs. These receptors were obtained from a woman between 18 and 30 years old in good health and CMV-seropositive. Each CDR3 is given with its conserved first and last residue. A D gene is named only where the DNA matches it firmly. Clone size appears in some rows only: once, few, many, or a class for an expanded clone.

d_call	v_call	j_call	clone_size	cdr3_aa	cdr3_nt
TRBD1	TRBV9	TRBJ2-3	.	CASSDDRGLDTQYF	TGTGCCAGCAGCGATGACAGGGGTTTAGATACGCAGTATTTT
.	TRBV19	TRBJ2-5	.	CASSIPTATGMETQYF	TGTGCCAGTAGTATCCCGACGGCGACGGGTATGGAGACCCAGTACTTC
TRBD2	TRBV2	TRBJ2-1	.	CASMRGGSSYNEQFF	TGTGCCAGCATGCGGGGGGGGAGCTCCTACAATGAGCAGTTCTTC
TRBD1	TRBV9	TRBJ1-4	.	CASSPPTGEELFF	TGTGCCAGCAGCCCACCGACAGGGGAAGAACTGTTTTTT
TRBD2	TRBV5-1	TRBJ2-3	.	CASSGITSGRGSDTQYF	TGCGCCAGCAGCGGCATCACTAGCGGGAGAGGTTCAGATACGCAGTATTTT
TRBD2	TRBV29-1	TRBJ2-1	few	CSVVGGSSYNEQFF	TGCAGCGTTGTAGGCGGGAGCTCCTACAATGAGCAGTTCTTC
TRBD1	TRBV5-1	TRBJ2-1	once	CASSWDSKSYNEQFF	TGCGCCAGCAGTTGGGACAGTAAGTCCTACAATGAGCAGTTCTTC
.	TRBV29-1	TRBJ1-1	.	CVSKAGLNTEAFF	TGCGTCTCAAAGGCAGGGCTGAACACTGAAGCTTTCTTT
TRBD1	TRBV19	TRBJ1-1	.	CASSFGQGDTEAFF	TGTGCCAGTAGTTTCGGACAGGGGGACACTGAAGCTTTCTTT
TRBD2	TRBV4-1	TRBJ2-2	.	CASSYSSGSNTGELFF	TGCGCCAGCAGCTACTCTAGCGGATCGAACACCGGGGAGCTGTTTTTT
.	TRBV6-1	TRBJ2-4	.	CASSEVLDGIQYF	TGTGCCAGCAGTGAAGTTCTAGACGGCATTCAGTACTTC
.	TRBV28	TRBJ2-1	once	CASSLGSGVYNEQFF	TGTGCCAGCAGTTTAGGAAGCGGAGTGTACAATGAGCAGTTCTTC
.	TRBV10-3	TRBJ2-3	.	CAIAEGEVADTQYF	TGTGCCATCGCGGAGGGCGAAGTGGCGGATACGCAGTATTTT
.	TRBV19	TRBJ1-5	.	CASSLGSRREDQPQHF	TGTGCCAGTAGCCTGGGAAGTCGTAGGGAGGATCAGCCCCAGCATTTT
.	TRBV6-5	TRBJ2-5	.	CASSYSLQRQETQYF	TGTGCCAGCAGTTACTCTTTGCAGCGCCAAGAGACCCAGTACTTC
.	TRBV9	TRBJ2-3	.	CASSVSTSARGTDTQYF	TGTGCCAGCAGCGTGTCGACTAGTGCGAGGGGCACAGATACGCAGTATTTT
TRBD1	TRBV9	TRBJ2-5	.	CASSVSTQGAQETQYF	TGTGCCAGCAGCGTATCTACGCAGGGGGCCCAAGAGACCCAGTACTTC
.	TRBV28	TRBJ2-1	.	CASPPDRREINEQFF	TGTGCCAGCCCTCCAGACAGGCGGGAGATCAATGAGCAGTTCTTC
.	TRBV28	TRBJ1-1	.	CASGPTGTLNTEAFF	TGTGCCAGCGGGCCAACCGGGACACTGAACACTGAAGCTTTCTTT
TRBD2	TRBV5-6	TRBJ2-7	once	CASSPGTSGIYEQYF	TGTGCCAGCAGCCCCGGGACTAGCGGGATTTACGAGCAGTACTTC
.	TRBV18	TRBJ1-2	.	CASSLRRRDTLISVSNYGYTF	TGTGCCAGCTCACTCCGGAGAAGGGACACCTTAATCTCCGTTTCTAACTATGGCTACACCTTC
.	TRBV27	TRBJ1-2	.	CASSLSGGLYGYTF	TGTGCCAGCAGTTTATCGGGGGGGCTCTATGGCTACACCTTC
.	TRBV7-5	TRBJ2-7	.	CAREECRWESGGFSYEQYF	TGTGCCAGAGAAGAGTGCCGGTGGGAGTCAGGGGGCTTCTCCTACGAGCAGTACTTC
.	TRBV6-1	TRBJ1-2	once	CASSARSWGFYGYTF	TGTGCCAGCAGTGCGAGGTCGTGGGGCTTCTATGGCTACACCTTC
TRBD2	TRBV25-1	TRBJ2-1	.	CASSEVAGGPRNEQFF	TGTGCCAGCAGTGAAGTGGCGGGGGGGCCCCGCAATGAGCAGTTCTTC
TRBD1	TRBV27	TRBJ2-7	few	CASRQGGYYYEQYF	TGTGCCAGCAGACAGGGGGGATATTACTACGAGCAGTACTTC
TRBD2	TRBV11-2	TRBJ2-1	.	CASSLVLPIAGGLYNEQFF	TGTGCCAGCAGCTTAGTTCTCCCGATAGCGGGAGGACTTTACAATGAGCAGTTCTTC
TRBD2	TRBV10-1	TRBJ2-2	.	CASSELGLASGELFF	TGCGCCAGCAGTGAGCTGGGACTAGCCTCCGGGGAGCTGTTTTTT
.	TRBV27	TRBJ2-2	.	CASTSGRELFF	TGTGCCAGCACCAGCGGGCGGGAGCTGTTTTTT
TRBD2	TRBV5-1	TRBJ2-1	.	CASSSWTSGSYNEQFF	TGCGCCAGCAGCTCCTGGACTAGCGGGAGTTACAATGAGCAGTTCTTC
.	TRBV27	TRBJ2-2	.	CASSSSFRGIANTGELFF	TGTGCCAGCAGTTCCTCCTTTCGGGGGATCGCGAACACCGGGGAGCTGTTTTTT
TRBD2	TRBV6-1	TRBJ2-5	.	CASSELAGGPETQYF	TGTGCCAGCAGTGAATTAGCGGGGGGGCCAGAGACCCAGTACTTC
.	TRBV5-1	TRBJ1-5	.	CASSLQGMDQPQHF	TGCGCCAGCAGCTTGCAGGGTATGGATCAGCCCCAGCATTTT
.	TRBV5-6	TRBJ2-2	.	CASSPRDLNTGELFF	TGTGCCAGCAGCCCCCGGGACTTGAACACCGGGGAGCTGTTTTTT
.	TRBV5-8	TRBJ2-7	.	CASSPPPQGGTYEQYF	TGTGCCAGCAGCCCGCCACCCCAGGGTGGGACCTACGAGCAGTACTTC
.	TRBV6-1	TRBJ1-5	.	CASSEAPVAGQPQHF	TGTGCCAGCAGTGAAGCGCCGGTGGCGGGTCAGCCCCAGCATTTT
.	TRBV18	TRBJ2-7	.	CASSSRSGDQYF	TGTGCCAGCTCATCAAGGTCTGGAGACCAGTACTTC
.	TRBV7-2	TRBJ2-7	few	CASSSPDSYEQYF	TGTGCCAGCAGCTCCCCCGACAGCTACGAGCAGTACTTC